This TCR beta chain was identified in a study of OX40 agonist ivuxolimab in advanced cancers. The wider study: An anti-OX40 (CD134) antibody with agonistic activity, ivuxolimab, was administered to patients. Melanoma, hepatocellular carcinoma, head and neck or renal cell cancer occurred in dose-escalation patients. Six ivuxolimab dose levels, 0.01 to 10 mg/kg, were given intravenously every 2 weeks.

The cohort excluded patients with autoimmune disease history or systemic immunosuppression. Trimming cost V 5 bases and J 3 bases; bases outside gene matches: 4. The CDR3 is made up of 14 amino acids. In germline, CDR1 is MNHEY, CDR2 SMNVEV (reference sequence). Profiling relied on immunoSEQ multiplex PCR, and the TCRdb table lists in-frame clones only, not all of them. Among roughly 60,000 clones listed, more than 80% were seen once. The sequence came from an adult with an advanced solid tumor such as melanoma, head and neck, liver or kidney cancer. This chain connects TRBV27 to TRBJ1-3, with 7 nucleotides matching TRBD1. This sample comprised CD4+ or CD8+ T cells sorted from blood, obtained in a trial of the OX40 agonist ivuxolimab. CDR3 region: CASSRQGNGNTIYF. For the CDR3, the DNA is TGTGCCAGCAGTCGACAGGGAAATGGAAACACCATATATTTT.